These 21 T cell receptor beta chains share one sample of origin, sequenced in a study of T cell responses to AZD1222 COVID-19 vaccine. Assay used: immunoSEQ multiplex PCR; TCRdb lists only in-frame clones, some missing. The sample lists roughly 180,000 clones; 90% to 95% were seen once. The sequenced sample was peripheral blood, obtained 28 days after the second AZD1222 dose. These TCRs come from an adult who received the AZD1222 COVID-19 vaccine.

The chain joins TRBV5-5 to TRBJ1-4; D remains unclear. Trimming removed 1 base at V and 6 bases at J, with 10 bases between. The CDR3 has 14 residues. CDR1 is SGHKS and CDR2 is YYEKEE in the germline V gene (reference sequence). The CDR3 DNA is TGTGCCAGCAGCTTGTTCCAGACTGATGAAAAACTGTTTTTT. Translating gives CASSLFQTDEKLFF.

The chain recombines TRBV25-1 with TRBJ1-2; D uncertain. V dropped 4 bases and J dropped 1 base, with 10 bases sitting between them. Germline V lookup: CDR1 MGHDK, CDR2 SYGVNS. This CDR3 is 14 amino acids long. The CDR3 nucleotides are TGTGCCAGCAGTGGTGAACGGATTAACTATGGCTACACCTTC. Protein sequence: CASSGERINYGYTF.

This chain links TRBV5-4 with TRBJ2-3, with D unresolved. The CDR3 loop spans 13 amino acids. The V gene's germline CDR1 is SGHNT and CDR2 YYREEE (reference sequence). The ends were cut back, 4 bases at V and 6 bases at J, with 12 bases in the middle. CDR3 sequence: CASSIPLGDTQYF. The CDR3 bases are TGTGCCAGCAGCATACCCTTGGGGGATACGCAGTATTTT.

This clone was seen only once. The chain links TRBV19 to TRBJ1-1; the match to TRBD1 covers 7 bases. Trimming cost V 11 bases and J 1 base; bases outside gene matches: 16. Germline V gene lookup returns CDR1 LNHDA and CDR2 SQIVND (reference sequence). The length of the CDR3 is 16 residues. Here the CDR3 DNA reads TGTGCCGGCTCCAATCGACAGGGCCTATCGAACACTGAAGCTTTCTTT. Amino acids: CAGSNRQGLSNTEAFF. Full variable domain (rest looked up from reference TRBV19 and TRBJ1-1): DGGITQSPKYLFRKEGQNVTLSCEQNLNHDAMYWYRQDPGQGLRLIYYSQIVNDFQKGDIAEGYSVSREKKESFPLTVTSAQKNPTAFYLCAGSNRQGLSNTEAFFGQGTRLTVV.

The genes are TRBV28 and TRBJ1-1; tentative D call: TRBD1 (5 bases). Trimming took 6 bases from V and 7 from J, leaving 12 bases between them. This CDR3 comprises 12 residues. The germline V gene has CDR1 MDHEN and CDR2 SYDVKM. The CDR3 reads CASSPWDGEAFF. The CDR3 nucleotides read TGTGCCAGCAGCCCTTGGGACGGTGAAGCTTTCTTT.

J is TRBJ2-2 and V is TRBV5-4; D is undetermined. The V gene lost 0 bases and the J gene lost 5 bases, with 14 bases spanning the gap. Germline assignment: CDR1 SGHNT and CDR2 YYREEE (reference sequence). The CDR3 length is 16 residues. DNA for the CDR3: TGTGCCAGCAGCTTGGGGGGAAGGTTTACTACCGGGGAGCTGTTTTTT. Protein sequence: CASSLGGRFTTGELFF.

The chain's CDR3 is CASSLSAGLNTEAFF. CDR3 coding DNA: TGTGCCAGCAGTTTATCGGCCGGACTGAACACTGAAGCTTTCTTT. The rearrangement joins TRBV27 to TRBJ1-1; D is ambiguous. Looked up from germline, CDR1 is MNHEY and CDR2 is SMNVEV (reference sequence). Trimming pared 0 bases from V and 0 bases from J, leaving 8 bases between. CDR3 length equals 15 residues.

CDR3 in amino acids: CASSRDGEETQYF. In nucleotides, the CDR3 is TGTGCCAGCAGCAGAGACGGAGAAGAGACCCAGTACTTC. The gene calls are TRBV7-3 and TRBJ2-5; D gene unclear. Germline loops: CDR1 SGHTA, CDR2 FQGTGA. With 5 bases removed from V and 3 bases from J, the gap between germline ends came to 10 bases. The CDR3 sequence is 13 residues long.

V and J are TRBV3-1 (or the pseudogene TRBV3-2) and TRBJ1-1; D is uncertain. Germline V gives CDR1 LGHDT, CDR2 YNNKEL (reference sequence). The V end was cut by 1 base, the J end by 4 bases, with 7 bases between. The CDR3 is 13 amino acids. DNA of the CDR3: TGTGCCAGCAGCCAAGGGTTAGGCACTGAAGCTTTCTTT. Translating it yields CASSQGLGTEAFF.

The genes are TRBV11-2 and TRBJ2-7; 9 bases line up with TRBD2. V dropped 4 bases and J dropped 3; count of bases not matched to a gene: 7. The CDR3 is made up of 15 amino acids. The germline V gene has CDR1 SGHAT and CDR2 FQNNGV. The DNA for the CDR3 is TGTGCCAGCAGCTCCGGCGGGGGGGGGCGCTACGAGCAGTACTTC. This encodes CASSSGGGGRYEQYF.

V usage is TRBV5-1 and J usage is TRBJ2-1, with TRBD1 identical over 9 bases. The CDR3 loop spans 14 amino acids. Germline CDR1 SGHRS, CDR2 YFSETQ. V lost 4 bases and J lost 7; bases outside the gene matches: 6. The CDR3 protein is CASSPGTGWNEQFF. As DNA, the CDR3 is TGCGCCAGCAGCCCCGGGACAGGGTGGAATGAGCAGTTCTTC.

V gene TRBV7-2 combines with J gene TRBJ2-5, with 8 bases aligning to TRBD1. Per germline, CDR1 SGHTA and CDR2 FQGNSA. There are 14 residues in the CDR3. V was pared by 5 bases and J by 4 bases, with 6 bases of the junction left unmatched. CDR3 bases: TGTGCCAGCAGCCCTGGACAGGGCTTAGAGACCCAGTACTTC. This sequence encodes CASSPGQGLETQYF. Full variable domain (remainder filled in from reference TRBV7-2 and TRBJ2-5): GAGVSQSPSNKVTEKGKDVELRCDPISGHTALYWYRQSLGQGLEFLIYFQGNSAPDKSGLPSDRFSAERTGGSVSTLTIQRTQQEDSAVYLCASSPGQGLETQYFGPGTRLLVL.

With respect to this clone: One junction end does not reproduce the germline sequence, and a read error may be involved. The V call is TRBV29-1, the J call TRBJ2-5; D perhaps matches TRBD2 (6 bases). The length of the CDR3 is 13 residues. The germline V gene encodes CDR1 SQVTM and CDR2 ANQGSEA. CDR3 bases: TGCAGCGTGGGTGTGGACTACCAAGGGACCCAGTACTTC. This translates into CSVGVDYQGTQYF.

The CDR3, as DNA: TGTGCCAGCAGCCACGAGCAGGGACCCTATGGCTACACCTTC. Its translation: CASSHEQGPYGYTF. J is TRBJ1-2 and V is TRBV7-2; D is perhaps TRBD1 (5 bases). Germline V CDR1 and CDR2: SGHTA, FQGNSA. V was shortened by 5 bases and J by 4 bases, with 14 bases between the two germline ends. This CDR3 has 14 residues.

The chain employs TRBV13 and TRBJ1-4; tentative D call: TRBD1 (6 bases). The germline gives CDR1 PRHDT, CDR2 FYEKMQ (reference sequence). The CDR3 loop spans 15 amino acids. Trimming stripped 5 bases from V and 8 bases from J, with 18 bases between. In nucleotides, the CDR3 is TGTGCCAGCAGCGCACAACAGGGCGTTGCGGAAAAACTGTTTTTT. Translating it yields CASSAQQGVAEKLFF.

This clone was observed once. V gene TRBV30 combines with J gene TRBJ1-2; possible D gene TRBD1, 5 bases. V lost 1 base and J 7 bases, leaving 19 bases between the germline ends. Looked up from germline, CDR1 is GTSNPN and CDR2 is SVGIG (reference sequence). The CDR3 length is 15 residues. DNA of the CDR3: TGTGCCTGGAGTGGGGAAGGGGTCGTTTTCGGTGGCTACACCTTC. Amino acid sequence: CAWSGEGVVFGGYTF.

The V call is TRBV9, the J call TRBJ2-7, with TRBD2 identical over 12 bases. This CDR3 comprises 15 residues. From germline, CDR1 is SGDLS and CDR2 YYNGEE. The J segment lost 2 bases and the V segment lost 3 bases, leaving 3 bases of the junction unmatched. CDR3 residues: CASSAGLAGTYEQYF. The CDR3, as DNA: TGTGCCAGCAGCGCCGGACTAGCGGGGACCTACGAGCAGTACTTC.

The V gene is TRBV28, the J gene TRBJ1-5, with TRBD1 matching 7 bases. Germline assignment: CDR1 MDHEN and CDR2 SYDVKM. The CDR3 sequence is 15 residues long. V gave up 5 bases and J gave up 3 bases; unmatched junction bases: 7. CDR3 in amino acids: CASSKQGWVNQPQHF. The CDR3 nucleotides are TGTGCCAGCAGTAAACAGGGGTGGGTCAATCAGCCCCAGCATTTT.

The chain uses TRBV5-5 and TRBJ1-6; D remains unclear. This CDR3 spans 15 amino acids. Trimming left V 7 bases short and J 0 bases short, with 11 bases between. Germline V gene lookup returns CDR1 SGHKS and CDR2 YYEKEE (reference sequence). The CDR3 DNA reads as TGTGCCAGCCAGGACCGTAGCTCCTATAATTCACCCCTCCACTTT. Amino acids: CASQDRSSYNSPLHF. Based on the CDR3 plus reference TRBV5-5 and TRBJ1-6, the full variable domain is DAGVTQSPTHLIKTRGQQVTLRCSPISGHKSVSWYQQVLGQGPQFIFQYYEKEERGRGNFPDRFSARQFPNYSSELNVNALLLGDSALYLCASQDRSSYNSPLHFGNGTRLTVT.

To note about this clone: One end of the junction does not line up with germline, which may come from a read error. The V gene is TRBV18, the J gene TRBJ1-1; possibly TRBD1 for D (5 bases). The CDR3 has 16 residues. Germline CDR1 reads KGHSH; CDR2 reads LQKENI. The CDR3 DNA sequence: TGTGCCAGCTCACCATTCACTGGGGACTTGAATACTGAAGCTTTCTTT. Its protein is CASSPFTGDLNTEAFF.

The chain couples TRBV21-1 to TRBJ2-1; whether TRBD2, the table's D call, matches the DNA was not checked. TRBV21-1 is a pseudogene. The CDR3 covers 18 residues. CDR3 sequence (DNA): TGTGCCAGCAGCAGCCGAGCGAGAGAAGTAGCGGGAGTTTGGGAGCAGTTCTTC. Its protein is CASSSRAREVAGVWEQFF.